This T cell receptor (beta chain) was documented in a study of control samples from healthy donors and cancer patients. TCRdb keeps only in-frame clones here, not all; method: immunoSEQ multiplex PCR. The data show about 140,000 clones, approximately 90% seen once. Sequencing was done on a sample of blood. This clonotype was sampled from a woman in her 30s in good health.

The CDR3 is CAARQWAMNTEAFF. DNA for the CDR3: TGTGCCGCCCGACAGTGGGCCATGAACACTGAAGCTTTCTTT. The genes are TRBV10-3 and TRBJ1-1; the D gene is possibly TRBD1 (5 bases). CDR1 is ENHRY and CDR2 is SYGVKD in the germline V gene. The CDR3 runs 14 residues. V was shortened by 11 bases and J by 0 bases, with 16 bases between the two germline ends.